This T cell receptor beta chain stems from a study of technical replicates of blood from a handful of donors. Germline lookup yields CDR1 SGHTA and CDR2 FQGTGA. The CDR3 spans 16 residues. V was clipped by 2 bases and J by 2 bases, with 12 bases between them. Method: immunoSEQ multiplex PCR; TCRdb's copy keeps in-frame clones and lacks some. Of approximately 76,000 clones listed, about 97% are singletons. This receptor was obtained from a human donor in good health. The source material was T cells isolated from PBMCs. The V gene is TRBV7-3, the J gene TRBJ2-2; D gene unclear. The CDR3 is CASSLELRPNTGELFF. The CDR3 DNA is TGTGCCAGCAGCTTAGAGTTGCGGCCTAACACCGGGGAGCTGTTTTTT.